This T cell receptor (beta chain) derives from a study of T cell responses to AZD1222 COVID-19 vaccine. Between the trimmed V and J ends, which lost 4 bases and 8 bases, there was a span of 8 bases. This CDR3 has 11 amino acids. Germline V gene sequence: CDR1 GTSNPN, CDR2 SVGIG (reference sequence). Sequencing was performed with immunoSEQ multiplex PCR; in TCRdb, only in-frame clones are kept and a portion is missing. Seen here are fewer than 100,000 clones, 90% observed once, and the top ten hold around 1.5%. The chain recombines TRBV30 with TRBJ1-4, with a possible D match to TRBD1 (6 bases). The receptor was isolated from an adult who received the AZD1222 COVID-19 vaccine. The sample consisted of peripheral blood, taken 28 days after the second AZD1222 dose. The CDR3 is CAWKGTEKLFF. The CDR3 DNA reads as TGTGCCTGGAAAGGGACAGAAAAACTGTTTTTT.